Each of the 13 T cell receptor beta chains below was sequenced from the same sample in a study of shared clonotypes between healthy human individuals. CD45RO-negative, CCR7-selected cells formed the naive CD8 fraction, which excluded terminally differentiated effector memory CD45RA+ cells. The method was immunoSEQ multiplex PCR; TCRdb's version includes in-frame clones alone and lacks a portion of them. The sample carries roughly 2.1 million clones, about 93% recorded once. The specimen was naive CD8+ T cells from PBMCs. All receptors come from a man younger than 35 in good health. Some clones in this sample may be carry-over from other donors' samples.

The genes are TRBV4-3 and TRBJ1-1, with D possibly being TRBD1 (6 bases). V was pared by 4 bases and J by 3 bases, with 18 bases between. Germline assignment: CDR1 LGHNA and CDR2 YSLEER. This CDR3 spans 16 amino acids. CDR3 region: CASSRLWGGPDTEAFF. The CDR3 region has the DNA TGCGCCAGCAGCCGCCTTTGGGGGGGGCCGGACACTGAAGCTTTCTTT.

V usage is TRBV27 and J usage is TRBJ1-1; no firm D call. CDR1 is MNHEY, CDR2 SMNVEV, per germline (reference sequence). The CDR3 loop spans 13 amino acids. Trimming stripped 9 bases from V and 5 bases from J, with 16 bases between. CDR3 region: CASQLTRGTEAFF. For the CDR3, the DNA is TGTGCCAGTCAGCTAACCCGGGGTACTGAAGCTTTCTTT.

This chain connects TRBV4-2 to TRBJ2-2; no definite D call. Looked up from germline, CDR1 is LGHNA and CDR2 is YNFKEQ. Trimming took off 1 base at V and 4 bases at J, with 10 bases between the two ends. There are 15 residues in the CDR3. The CDR3: CASSQGAWGTGELFF. For the CDR3, the DNA is TGTGCCAGCAGCCAAGGGGCATGGGGCACCGGGGAGCTGTTTTTT.

This chain uses TRBV25-1 with TRBJ1-6, with D possibly TRBD1 on 5 matching bases. V was clipped by 3 bases and J by 7 bases, with 10 bases between them. Per germline, CDR1 MGHDK and CDR2 SYGVNS. This CDR3 contains 14 residues. CDR3 sequence (DNA): TGTGCCAGCAGTGATAATGGGGGGAATTCACCCCTCCACTTT. Translation: CASSDNGGNSPLHF.

This clone has just one count. The rearrangement links TRBV14 to TRBJ2-1; possibly TRBD2 for D (6 bases). Germline values: CDR1 SGHDN, CDR2 FVKESK. The CDR3 contains 15 residues. Between the trimmed V and J ends, which lost 5 bases and 4 bases, there was a span of 15 bases. The CDR3 DNA is TGTGCCAGCAGCTTAATTGCGGGGAGTTACAATGAGCAGTTCTTC. It yields the protein CASSLIAGSYNEQFF. Combining the CDR3 with reference TRBV14 and TRBJ2-1 gives the whole variable domain EAGVTQFPSHSVIEKGQTVTLRCDPISGHDNLYWYRRVMGKEIKFLLHFVKESKQDESGMPNNRFLAERTGGTYSTLKVQPAELEDSGVYFCASSLIAGSYNEQFFGPGTRLTVL.

The chain employs TRBV5-5 and TRBJ2-1, with a possible D match to TRBD2 (7 bases). Germline V CDR1 and CDR2: SGHKS, YYEKEE (reference sequence). V was clipped by 5 bases and J by 5 bases, with 17 bases between them. This CDR3 contains 15 residues. The DNA of the CDR3 is TGTGCCAGCAGTTCGGGGCGGGGGCAGGACAATGAGCAGTTCTTC. It translates to CASSSGRGQDNEQFF.

The count of this clone is one. The chain links TRBV13 to TRBJ1-2; D not resolved. Trimming shortened V by 3 bases and J by 5 bases, and 13 bases separated the two germline ends. CDR3 length: 14 residues. In germline, CDR1 is PRHDT, CDR2 FYEKMQ (reference sequence). CDR3 sequence reads: CASSLGNQLYGYTF. The DNA for the CDR3 is TGTGCCAGCAGCTTGGGCAACCAGCTGTATGGCTACACCTTC.

As to this clone: The same CDR3 also results from other DNA sequences found in this sample. This chain uses TRBV9 with TRBJ2-2; D is possibly TRBD2 (5 bases). There are 13 residues in the CDR3. CDR1 and CDR2 from the germline V gene are SGDLS and YYNGEE. V was cut by 6 bases and J by 1 base, with 7 bases left in between. Here the CDR3 reads CASTLGNTGELFF. The DNA for the CDR3 is TGTGCCAGCACACTAGGGAACACCGGGGAGCTGTTTTTT. The full variable domain, rest sourced from reference TRBV9 and TRBJ2-2, is DSGVTQTPKHLITATGQRVTLRCSPRSGDLSVYWYQQSLDQGLQFLIQYYNGEERAKGNILERFSAQQFPDLHSELNLSSLELGDSALYFCASTLGNTGELFFGEGSRLTVL.

This clone was seen once. The genes are TRBV4-1 and TRBJ2-1, with TRBD2 matching 11 bases. CDR3 length: 15 residues. The V gene's germline CDR1 is MGHRA and CDR2 YSYEKL. The V and J ends lost 0 bases and 9 bases, in that order; junction bases with no gene match: 4. This CDR3 is CASSQERTSGFEQFF. CDR3 bases: TGCGCCAGCAGCCAAGAACGGACTAGCGGGTTTGAGCAGTTCTTC.

The chain combines TRBV13 with TRBJ1-2; D uncertain. V gave up 3 bases and J gave up 5 bases, with 10 bases separating them. The germline V gene has CDR1 PRHDT and CDR2 FYEKMQ (reference sequence). There are 13 residues in the CDR3. DNA of the CDR3: TGTGCCAGCAGCTTGGAGCCACTTTATGGCTACACCTTC. It translates to CASSLEPLYGYTF. Full variable domain (remainder filled in from reference TRBV13 and TRBJ1-2): AAGVIQSPRHLIKEKRETATLKCYPIPRHDTVYWYQQGPGQDPQFLISFYEKMQSDKGSIPDRFSAQQFSDYHSELNMSSLELGDSALYFCASSLEPLYGYTFGSGTRLTVV.

In this sample, this clone turned up a few times. This chain uses TRBV27 with TRBJ2-2; 10 nucleotides align to TRBD2. The CDR3 totals 14 residues. V was pared by 5 bases and J by 7 bases, with 4 bases of the junction left unmatched. Germline V gene data show CDR1 as MNHEY and CDR2 as SMNVEV (reference sequence). CDR3 nucleotide sequence: TGTGCCAGCAGTCCGGGACTAGCGATCGGGGAGCTGTTTTTT. As protein: CASSPGLAIGELFF.

V is TRBV7-8 and J is TRBJ1-1; no clear D gene. The CDR3 spans 12 residues. The germline CDR1 and CDR2 sequences are SGHVS and FQNEAQ. V was clipped by 2 bases and J by 7 bases, with 8 bases between them. As DNA, the CDR3 is TGTGCCAGCAGCTTAATCAGCAATGAAGCTTTCTTT. Translation gives CASSLISNEAFF.

V and J are TRBV27 and TRBJ2-3; TRBD2 aligns across 8 bases. CDR1 MNHEY and CDR2 SMNVEV come from the germline V gene (reference sequence). Germline trimming cut 2 bases from V and 5 bases from J; bases unmatched to any gene: 12. The CDR3 has 17 amino acids. CDR3: CASSLPGSGGERDTQYF. The CDR3 DNA sequence: TGTGCCAGCAGTTTACCCGGATCGGGGGGGGAACGAGATACGCAGTATTTT.